The T cell receptor beta chain under discussion was sequenced for a study of vaccination and CD4 T cells after COVID-19. The wider study: Once diagnosed, patients had post-COVID samples drawn a median 101 days later (range 35 to 161).

CD4+ T cells that had been cultured provided DNA sequenced with the Oncomine TCR Beta short-read assay. Once CD4+ T cells had been cultured, genomic DNA was extracted from them. TCRdb ran MiXCR on the PCR reads and lists one entry per CDR3 protein. The sample lists some 10,000 distinct CDR3 sequences, over 30% occurring once. CDR1 GTSNPN and CDR2 SVGIG come from the germline V gene (reference sequence). Trimming pared 5 bases from V and 1 base from J, leaving 15 bases between. This CDR3 is 14 amino acids long. Details on this clonotype: Its antigen is not identified.

Stated treatment: roughly 10-day PBMC culture with coronavirus spike peptide pools or control peptides (ViraFEST assay). Samples of CD4+ T cells were obtained from the unexposed donor before the COVID-19 pandemic (2011-2018). The chain combines TRBV30 with TRBJ2-7; D gene ambiguous. This clonotype originated in a human donor in good health. The specimen sequenced was CD4+ T cells from blood, cultured in vitro. The CDR3 is CAWGPGTVSYEQYF. DNA for the CDR3: TGTGCCTGGGGTCCTGGAACAGTTTCCTACGAGCAGTACTTC.